Sequencing of this TCR beta chain was carried out in a study of cytomegalovirus exposure and HLA in healthy donors. Findings of the study overall: Researchers catalogued roughly 150 TCR beta chains as cytomegalovirus-associated.

To note about this clone: Its specificity is not known.

The CDR3 has 15 amino acids. Germline V gene sequence: CDR1 SGDLS, CDR2 YYNGEE. Trimming stripped 0 bases from V and 0 bases from J, with 6 bases between. The PCR used 60 Vbeta and 13 Jbeta primers. Assay: immunoSEQ multiplex PCR; the TCRdb copy retains only in-frame clones and omits some. The table lists around 70,000 clones, roughly four fifths of them singletons. Material: PBMCs. The TCR was taken from a man aged 65 to 85 in good health and CMV-seronegative. This chain joins TRBV9 and TRBJ2-2; D remains ambiguous. CDR3 loop: CASSVELANTGELFF. CDR3 sequence (DNA): TGTGCCAGCAGCGTAGAGCTAGCGAACACCGGGGAGCTGTTTTTT. Supplemented by reference TRBV9 and TRBJ2-2, the full variable domain reads DSGVTQTPKHLITATGQRVTLRCSPRSGDLSVYWYQQSLDQGLQFLIQYYNGEERAKGNILERFSAQQFPDLHSELNLSSLELGDSALYFCASSVELANTGELFFGEGSRLTVL.